Below, 29 T cell receptor beta chains from the same sample are listed, as sequenced in a study of identical twins. TCRdb called the 5' RACE reads again in MiXCR, with one record for every CDR3 protein. This repertoire shows roughly 720,000 distinct CDR3 sequences, around a sixth found once; its top ten account for around 13%. Another study also made use of these data, one on T cells expressing NK-cell markers.

Sequenced input: PBMCs. These receptors originate from a woman aged 18-29 years in good health.

The chain carries TRBV7-2 and TRBJ1-2; D possibly corresponds to TRBD1 (5 bases). This CDR3 comprises 13 residues. Trimming removed 5 bases from V and 8 bases from J, with 15 bases in between. CDR1 and CDR2 from the germline V gene are SGHTA and FQGNSA. The DNA for the CDR3 is TGTGCCAGCAGCAAAGGGCAGGGAAGGGGCTACACCTTC. As protein: CASSKGQGRGYTF.

This clonotype came up many times. J is TRBJ1-4 and V is TRBV21-1; the D segment call TRBD1 is taken from the table without a DNA check. TRBV21-1 is noted as a pseudogene. The CDR3 is 16 residues long. The CDR3 reads CASSKRRTGSDEKLFF. Here the CDR3 DNA reads TGTGCCAGCAGCAAAAGGAGGACAGGGTCGGATGAAAAACTGTTTTTT.

This clonotype was picked up a small number of times. The chain is built from TRBV5-6 and TRBJ2-1; 7 bases fit TRBD2. V gave up 7 bases and J gave up 12 bases; unmatched junction bases: 19. Germline V gene data show CDR1 as SGHDT and CDR2 as YYEEEE. This CDR3 region has 15 residues. CDR3 protein: CASHLLAATYKMQFF. The CDR3 DNA reads TGTGCCAGCCACCTTCTAGCGGCCACATACAAAATGCAGTTCTTC.

V and J are TRBV6-7 and TRBJ2-7; no reliable D call. TRBV6-7 is an ORF for which the function is uncertain. Trimming shortened V by 6 bases and J by 3 bases, and 18 bases separated the two germline ends. This CDR3 contains 15 residues. In DNA form, the CDR3 reads TGTGCCAGCAGCCCGATTCCCCGGGTAGTCTACGAGCAGTACTTC. Translated: CASSPIPRVVYEQYF.

This clonotype appeared a few times. V usage is TRBV9 and J usage is TRBJ2-4; maybe TRBD2 (5 bases). Trimming shortened V by 7 bases and J by 0 bases, and 17 bases separated the two germline ends. Germline CDR1 reads SGDLS; CDR2 reads YYNGEE. This CDR3 region has 16 residues. In DNA form, the CDR3 reads TGTGCCAGCGGTGAAGCGGTTGGGGTAGCCAAAAACATTCAGTACTTC. It codes for CASGEAVGVAKNIQYF.

This clonotype was observed at least ten times. The chain couples TRBV27 to TRBJ2-7; D unresolved. V lost 3 bases, J lost 3 bases, and 15 bases lay in between. The germline V gene encodes CDR1 MNHEY and CDR2 SMNVEV (reference sequence). The CDR3 covers 15 residues. The CDR3 DNA reads TGTGCCAGCAGTTTTCGTAAGGCAGAAGTCTACGAGCAGTACTTC. As protein: CASSFRKAEVYEQYF.

J is TRBJ2-3 and V is TRBV20-1; D is unresolved. In germline, CDR1 is DFQATT, CDR2 SNEGSKA (reference sequence). This CDR3 is 14 amino acids long. V was cut by 0 bases and J by 2 bases, with 9 bases left in between. The chain's CDR3 is CSARDRLTTDTQYF. The CDR3 bases are TGCAGTGCTAGAGATCGACTCACCACAGATACGCAGTATTTT.

This clonotype was counted only a few times. Here the CDR3 DNA reads TGCAGTGCTTTAAACAGGGGGCGGAGATACAATGAGCAGTTCTTC. Amino acid sequence: CSALNRGRRYNEQFF. The chain uses TRBV20-1 and TRBJ2-1, with 9 bases identical to TRBD1. The CDR3 extends over 15 amino acids. CDR1 is DFQATT and CDR2 is SNEGSKA in the germline V gene (reference sequence). The V gene end was trimmed by 5 bases and the J gene end by 4 bases; junction bases not matched to a gene: 9.

This clonotype appeared a few times. This chain uses TRBV20-1 with TRBJ1-5, with 7 bases fitting TRBD1. This CDR3 is 15 amino acids long. Germline trimming cut 6 bases from V and 3 bases from J; bases unmatched to any gene: 11. Germline V lookup: CDR1 DFQATT, CDR2 SNEGSKA (reference sequence). CDR3 in amino acids: CSAQDRSALNQPQHF. The CDR3 coding sequence is TGCAGTGCACAGGACAGGTCGGCCCTCAATCAGCCCCAGCATTTT.

The chain recombines TRBV5-1 with TRBJ2-1; 7 bases align to TRBD2. Germline V lookup: CDR1 SGHRS, CDR2 YFSETQ. Unmatched junction bases numbered 6, after V lost 4 bases and J lost 5 bases. The CDR3 spans 14 residues. CDR3 region: CASSAGVINNEQFF. In DNA form, the CDR3 reads TGCGCCAGCAGCGCGGGAGTCATTAACAATGAGCAGTTCTTC.

The J gene is TRBJ1-6, the V gene TRBV7-2; 10 bases fit TRBD1. With V trimmed by 7 bases and J by 6 bases, 6 bases remained unmatched. Germline CDR1 reads SGHTA; CDR2 reads FQGNSA. This CDR3 has 15 amino acids. CDR3 coding DNA: TGTGCCAGCAAACAAGACAGGGGGCGTAATTCACCCCTCCACTTT. It specifies CASKQDRGRNSPLHF.

This clonotype has only a few counts. The chain couples TRBV5-1 to TRBJ2-2, with TRBD1 as a possible D gene (6 bases). Between the trimmed V and J ends, which lost 4 bases and 1 base, there was a span of 11 bases. The CDR3 runs to 15 residues. Germline CDR1 and CDR2: SGHRS and YFSETQ. The CDR3 DNA reads as TGCGCCAGCAGCAGGGACACGATGAACACCGGGGAGCTGTTTTTT. This sequence encodes CASSRDTMNTGELFF.

This clonotype was observed a handful of times. The chain combines TRBV20-1 with TRBJ1-2; 7 nucleotides align to TRBD1. The J segment lost 4 bases and the V segment lost 0 bases, leaving 5 bases of the junction unmatched. This CDR3 contains 14 residues. Per germline, CDR1 DFQATT and CDR2 SNEGSKA (reference sequence). This chain's CDR3 is CSARDLTGAYGYTF. The CDR3 DNA sequence: TGCAGTGCTAGAGATCTAACAGGGGCCTATGGCTACACCTTC.

This clonotype appeared a few times. The rearrangement links TRBV2 to TRBJ2-7; D is perhaps TRBD2 (7 bases). Germline V CDR1 and CDR2: SNHLY, FYNNEI. V was pared by 8 bases and J by 3 bases, with 20 bases between. There are 15 residues in the CDR3. CDR3 DNA sequence: TGTGCCAGCGGGGGGGGGGCGGCCCTCCTCTACGAGCAGTACTTC. It codes for CASGGGAALLYEQYF.

The chain carries TRBV7-3 and TRBJ2-2, with D possibly TRBD1 on 6 matching bases. V was shortened by 2 bases and J by 4 bases, with 8 bases between the two germline ends. The V gene's germline CDR1 is SGHTA and CDR2 FQGTGA. The CDR3 loop spans 14 amino acids. The DNA of the CDR3 is TGTGCCAGCAGCTTATACAGGGCCACCGGGGAGCTGTTTTTT. Translating it yields CASSLYRATGELFF.

The chain links TRBV20-1 to TRBJ2-5; TRBD2 matches 7 bases. The CDR3 extends over 13 amino acids. Germline-derived CDR1 and CDR2 are DFQATT and SNEGSKA (reference sequence). The trim removed 6 bases at V and 0 bases at J, leaving 4 bases unmatched. The CDR3 DNA sequence: TGCAGTGCCCTAGCGGATCACCAAGAGACCCAGTACTTC. Amino acid sequence: CSALADHQETQYF.

This sequence joins TRBV20-1 and TRBJ1-2; 8 bases line up with TRBD1. The CDR3 runs 14 residues. Trimming at V came to 1 base and at J to 6 bases, leaving 7 bases not matched to a gene. Looked up from germline, CDR1 is DFQATT and CDR2 is SNEGSKA (reference sequence). CDR3 residues: CSARAGRQGNGYTF. CDR3 nucleotide sequence: TGCAGTGCTAGAGCGGGGAGACAGGGGAATGGCTACACCTTC.

This clonotype came up a few times. The rearrangement joins TRBV7-8 to TRBJ2-5; a weak D match, TRBD1 (7 bases). The CDR3 consists of 15 residues. The germline V gene encodes CDR1 SGHVS and CDR2 FQNEAQ. V shed 1 base and J shed 3 bases, with 12 bases lying between them. The CDR3 DNA sequence: TGTGCCAGCAGCTTAGGCGGGACAGCTAAAGAGACCCAGTACTTC. Translated: CASSLGGTAKETQYF.

The chain combines TRBV10-3 with TRBJ2-3; 7 positions agree with TRBD2. The ends lost 10 bases at V and 2 bases at J; junction bases unmatched: 9. This CDR3 is built from 14 residues. Germline V lookup: CDR1 ENHRY, CDR2 SYGVKD. The CDR3 bases are TGTGCCAGCAAACCGGGGGGACTCACAGATACGCAGTATTTT. It yields the protein CASKPGGLTDTQYF.

This clonotype showed up just a few times. This chain links TRBV6-1 with TRBJ2-1; no definite D call. The CDR3 consists of 13 residues. V was trimmed by 5 bases and J by 5 bases, leaving 10 bases between them. Germline CDR1 is MNHNS and CDR2 is SASEGT. CDR3 nucleotides: TGTGCCAGCAGTCAAAGAAACGACAATGAGCAGTTCTTC. It codes for CASSQRNDNEQFF.

Only a few counts were recorded for this clonotype. The V call is TRBV12-3 or TRBV12-4, the J call TRBJ2-3; D assignment may be TRBD1 or TRBD2 (6 bases each). Deletions cut 6 bases from V and 2 bases from J, with 21 bases between. The CDR3 contains 17 residues. CDR3 DNA sequence: TGTGCCAGCAGCTCCTCCGTGGGGGGCTACTACACAGATACGCAGTATTTT. Translated, it gives CASSSSVGGYYTDTQYF.

This clonotype came up a few times. The rearrangement joins TRBV6-2 or TRBV6-3 to TRBJ2-7, with 12 bases fitting TRBD2. Germline V gives CDR1 MNHEY, CDR2 SVGEGT. This CDR3 is 18 amino acids long. V lost 3 bases and J lost 3; bases outside the gene matches: 12. CDR3 protein: CASSYPRLAGGINYEQYF. For the CDR3, the DNA is TGTGCCAGCAGTTATCCTCGGCTAGCGGGAGGGATAAACTACGAGCAGTACTTC.

This clonotype was recorded a few times. V usage is TRBV10-1 and J usage is TRBJ2-1, with 12 bases identical to TRBD2. The CDR3 has 15 residues. V trimming: 4 bases; J trimming: 9 bases; junction bases outside the gene matches: 7. The germline V gene has CDR1 WNHNN and CDR2 SYGVQD (reference sequence). The DNA of the CDR3 is TGCGCCAGCAGTGCCCGACTAGCGGGAGTTGGTGAGCAGTTCTTC. Its protein is CASSARLAGVGEQFF.

This clonotype has a single count. V gene TRBV10-3 combines with J gene TRBJ2-5; weak D call: TRBD2 (7 bases). CDR3 size: 16 residues. The V end lost 4 bases, the J end lost 5 bases, and 20 bases lay between the germline ends. Germline CDR1 is ENHRY and CDR2 is SYGVKD. CDR3 DNA sequence: TGTGCCATCAGTGGGGGGGCGGGAGAATTGCTGGAGACCCAGTACTTC. It is translated as CAISGGAGELLETQYF.

The chain employs TRBV2 and TRBJ1-6; D gene ambiguous. This CDR3 comprises 15 residues. V was cut by 4 bases and J by 6 bases, with 13 bases left in between. Germline V CDR1 and CDR2: SNHLY, FYNNEI. CDR3 region: CASSGADSPNSPLHF. The CDR3 DNA sequence: TGTGCCAGCAGTGGGGCCGACTCCCCTAATTCACCCCTCCACTTT. Combining the CDR3 with reference TRBV2 and TRBJ1-6 gives the whole variable domain EPEVTQTPSHQVTQMGQEVILRCVPISNHLYFYWYRQILGQKVEFLVSFYNNEISEKSEIFDDQFSVERPDGSNFTLKIRSTKLEDSAMYFCASSGADSPNSPLHFGNGTRLTVT.

This clonotype occurred a few times. The chain links TRBV19 to TRBJ1-1; 8 positions match TRBD1. This CDR3 region has 16 residues. V lost 7 bases to trimming and J lost 1 base; unmatched junction nucleotides: 11. Germline values: CDR1 LNHDA, CDR2 SQIVND (reference sequence). The CDR3 here is CASIGNLGQANTEAFF. In DNA form, the CDR3 reads TGTGCCAGTATCGGAAACTTGGGACAGGCGAACACTGAAGCTTTCTTT.

The chain employs TRBV6-2 or TRBV6-3 and TRBJ2-7; TRBD1 matches 8 bases. Losses at the gene ends were 2 bases for V and 0 bases for J; bases not matched to a gene: 3. This CDR3 has 15 residues. Germline V CDR1 and CDR2: MNHEY, SVGEGT. The chain's CDR3 is CASSYAGGHSYEQYF. CDR3 nucleotides: TGTGCCAGCAGTTACGCAGGGGGCCACTCCTACGAGCAGTACTTC.

This clonotype was observed a few times. The J gene is TRBJ2-7, the V gene TRBV7-8, with a possible D match to TRBD1 (5 bases). V lost 5 bases and J lost 2, with 13 bases in between. CDR1 is SGHVS and CDR2 is FQNEAQ in the germline V gene. This CDR3 is 14 amino acids long. CDR3 residues: CASSMSTDTYEQYF. In nucleotides, the CDR3 is TGTGCCAGCAGCATGTCGACAGACACCTACGAGCAGTACTTC.

This clonotype was observed a few times. The J gene is TRBJ2-1, the V gene TRBV9; 8 bases agree with TRBD2. The CDR3 extends over 18 amino acids. Looked up from germline, CDR1 is SGDLS and CDR2 is YYNGEE. V lost 0 bases to trimming and J lost 1 base; unmatched junction nucleotides: 9. CDR3 nucleotides: TGTGCCAGCAGCGTAGATCTGGGGCGGGGGGCGTCCTACAATGAGCAGTTCTTC. Its translation: CASSVDLGRGASYNEQFF.